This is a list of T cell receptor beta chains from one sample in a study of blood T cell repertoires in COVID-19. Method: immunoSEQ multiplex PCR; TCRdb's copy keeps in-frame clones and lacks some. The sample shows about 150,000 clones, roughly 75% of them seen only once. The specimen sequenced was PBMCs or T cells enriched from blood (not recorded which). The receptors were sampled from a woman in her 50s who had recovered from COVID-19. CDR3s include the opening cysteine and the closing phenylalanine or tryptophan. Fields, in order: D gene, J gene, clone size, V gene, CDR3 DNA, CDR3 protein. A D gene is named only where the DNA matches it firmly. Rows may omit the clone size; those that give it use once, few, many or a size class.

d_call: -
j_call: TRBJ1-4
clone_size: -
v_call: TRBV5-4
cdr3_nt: TGTGCCAGCAGCTCCCGGACAGCCGCCACTAATGAAAAACTGTTTTTT
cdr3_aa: CASSSRTAATNEKLFF

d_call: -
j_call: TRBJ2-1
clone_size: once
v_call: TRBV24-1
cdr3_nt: TGTGCCACCAGTGATTCCACCAGGGGAGTGTTCGATGAGCAGTTCTTC
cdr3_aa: CATSDSTRGVFDEQFF

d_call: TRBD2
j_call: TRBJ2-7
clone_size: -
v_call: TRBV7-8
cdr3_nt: TGTGCCAGCAGCTGGGGACTAGCGACCTACGAGCAGTACTTC
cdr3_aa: CASSWGLATYEQYF

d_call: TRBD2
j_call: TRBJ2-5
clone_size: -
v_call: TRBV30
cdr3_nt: TGTGCCTGGATACGGGGGGGCAGTGAGACCCAGTACTTC
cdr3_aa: CAWIRGGSETQYF

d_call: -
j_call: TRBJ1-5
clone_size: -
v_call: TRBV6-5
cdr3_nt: TGTGCCAGCAGTTACGGGCAGGGTAATCAGCCCCAGCATTTT
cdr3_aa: CASSYGQGNQPQHF

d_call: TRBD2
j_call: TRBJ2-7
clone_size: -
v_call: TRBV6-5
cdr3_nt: TGTGCCGCCAGCCCGAGACTAGCGGGGGTGGAGCAGTACTTC
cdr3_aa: CAASPRLAGVEQYF

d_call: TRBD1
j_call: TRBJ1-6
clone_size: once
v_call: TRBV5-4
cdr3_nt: TGTGCCAGCAGGACGTGGGACAGGAATTCACCCCTCCACTTT
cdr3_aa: CASRTWDRNSPLHF

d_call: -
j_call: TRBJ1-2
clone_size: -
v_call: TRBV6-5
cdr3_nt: TGTGCCAGCAGTCCAAACATCCTGGGAGGATATGGCTACACCTTC
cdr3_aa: CASSPNILGGYGYTF

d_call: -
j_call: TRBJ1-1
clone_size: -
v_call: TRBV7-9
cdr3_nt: TGTGCCAGCAGCTCCCAGCGGGACACTGAAGCTTTCTTT
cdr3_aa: CASSSQRDTEAFF

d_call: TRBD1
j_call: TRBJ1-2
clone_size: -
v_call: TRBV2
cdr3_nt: TGTGCCAGCAGTGAATACGGGACAGAGAATGGCTATGGCTACACCTTC
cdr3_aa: CASSEYGTENGYGYTF

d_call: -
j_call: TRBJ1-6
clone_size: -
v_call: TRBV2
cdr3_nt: TGTGCCAGCAGAGAGGCTAATTCACCCCTCCACTTT
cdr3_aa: CASREANSPLHF

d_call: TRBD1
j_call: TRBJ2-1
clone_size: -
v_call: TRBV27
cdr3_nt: TGTGCCAGCAGTTCCGCCGGGACAGGGGCCCACAATGAGCAGTTCTTC
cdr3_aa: CASSSAGTGAHNEQFF

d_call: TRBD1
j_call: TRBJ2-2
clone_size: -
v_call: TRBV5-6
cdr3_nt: TGTGCCAGCAGCTTGGGTAGCGGACAGGGCACCGGGGAGCTGTTTTTT
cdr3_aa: CASSLGSGQGTGELFF

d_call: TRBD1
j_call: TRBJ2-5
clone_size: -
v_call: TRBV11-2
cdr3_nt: TGTGCCAGCAGCTTAGTAAGGACAGGGGAGACCCAGTACTTC
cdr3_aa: CASSLVRTGETQYF

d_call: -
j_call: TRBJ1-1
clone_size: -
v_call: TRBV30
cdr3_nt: TGTGCCTGGAGTGTACTGGCAGGGTTGAACACTGAAGCTTTCTTT
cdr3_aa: CAWSVLAGLNTEAFF

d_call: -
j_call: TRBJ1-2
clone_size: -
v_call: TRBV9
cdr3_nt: TGTGCCAGCAGCGTAGCACGCGGCACTGGCTATGGCTACACCTTC
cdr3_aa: CASSVARGTGYGYTF

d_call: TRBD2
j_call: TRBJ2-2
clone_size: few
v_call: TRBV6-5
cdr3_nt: TGTGCCAGCAGGTGGACTAGTGGCACCGGGGAGCTGTTTTTT
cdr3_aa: CASRWTSGTGELFF

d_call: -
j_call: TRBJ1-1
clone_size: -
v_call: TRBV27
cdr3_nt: TGTGCCAGCAGTTTAGGCATCGGGTTAATCGGAGCTTTCTTT
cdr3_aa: CASSLGIGLIGAFF

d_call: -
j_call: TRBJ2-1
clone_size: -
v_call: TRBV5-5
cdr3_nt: TGTGCCAGCAGCTTGGCCGGGGATAGCTCCTACAATGAGCAGTTCTTC
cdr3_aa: CASSLAGDSSYNEQFF

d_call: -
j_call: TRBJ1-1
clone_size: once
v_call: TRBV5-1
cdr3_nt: TGCGCCAGCAGCTTGGCTCCGTCGAACACTGAAGCTTTCTTT
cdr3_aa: CASSLAPSNTEAFF

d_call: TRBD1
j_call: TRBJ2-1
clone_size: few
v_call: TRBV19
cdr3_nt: TGTGCCAGTAAACTATCATCGACAGGGGCGTACAATGAGCAGTTCTTC
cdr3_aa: CASKLSSTGAYNEQFF

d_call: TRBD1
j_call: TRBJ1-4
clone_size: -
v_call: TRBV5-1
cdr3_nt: TGCGCCAGCAGCTTAGAGGGTGGGACAGGGAGTACCGGAAAACTGTTTTTT
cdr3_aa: CASSLEGGTGSTGKLFF

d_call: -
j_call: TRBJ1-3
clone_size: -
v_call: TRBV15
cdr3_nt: TGTGCCACCCTGGAGGTGGAGGGGACGGGAAACACCATATATTTT
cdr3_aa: CATLEVEGTGNTIYF

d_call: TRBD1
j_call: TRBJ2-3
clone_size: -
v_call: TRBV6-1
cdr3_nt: TGTGCCAGCAGTGAACGACAGGGGAGGACAGATACGCAGTATTTT
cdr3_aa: CASSERQGRTDTQYF

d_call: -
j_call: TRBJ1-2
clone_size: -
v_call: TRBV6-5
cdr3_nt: TGTGCCAGCAGTTACTCGAACCAGGATGGCTACACCTTC
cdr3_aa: CASSYSNQDGYTF

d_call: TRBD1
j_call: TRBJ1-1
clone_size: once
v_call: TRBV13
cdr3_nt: TGTGCCAGCAGCCGAGGACAGGGAGGGATGGGCACTGAAGCTTTCTTT
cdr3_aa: CASSRGQGGMGTEAFF

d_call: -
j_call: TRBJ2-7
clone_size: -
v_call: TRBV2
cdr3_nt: TGTGCCAGCCTCAGGCCAGGGCTCCACTACGAGCAGTACTTC
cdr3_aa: CASLRPGLHYEQYF

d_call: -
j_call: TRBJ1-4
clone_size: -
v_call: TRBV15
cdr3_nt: TGTGCCACCAGCAGGATCGGGGTTACGACTAATGAAAAACTGTTTTTT
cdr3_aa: CATSRIGVTTNEKLFF

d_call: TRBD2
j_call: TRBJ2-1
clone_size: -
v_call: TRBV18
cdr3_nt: TGTGCCAGCTCACGGCCGAGCGGGGGGGCCTACAATGAGCAGTTCTTC
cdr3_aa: CASSRPSGGAYNEQFF

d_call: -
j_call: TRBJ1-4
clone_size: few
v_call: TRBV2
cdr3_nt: TGTGCCAGCAACAGGGCTGGTAATGAAAAACTGTTTTTT
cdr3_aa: CASNRAGNEKLFF

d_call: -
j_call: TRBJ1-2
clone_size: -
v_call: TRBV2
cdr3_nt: TGTGCCAGCACCGACGGGGTCAGCTATGGCTACACCTTC
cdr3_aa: CASTDGVSYGYTF

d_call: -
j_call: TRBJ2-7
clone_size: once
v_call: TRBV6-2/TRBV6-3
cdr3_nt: TGTGCCAGCAGTTGGACTGAGTACGAGCAGTACTTC
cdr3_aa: CASSWTEYEQYF

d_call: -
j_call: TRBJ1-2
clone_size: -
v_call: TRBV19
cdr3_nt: TGTGCCAGTACTCCTCGGGACATCTATAACTATGGCTACACCTTC
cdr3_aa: CASTPRDIYNYGYTF

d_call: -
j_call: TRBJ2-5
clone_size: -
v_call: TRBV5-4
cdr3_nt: TGTGCCAGCAGCTTGCGGCAGGAAGAGACCCAGTACTTC
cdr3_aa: CASSLRQEETQYF

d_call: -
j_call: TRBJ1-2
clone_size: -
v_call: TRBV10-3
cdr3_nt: TGTGCCACACAGACATCAGCTAACTATGGCTACACCTTC
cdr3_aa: CATQTSANYGYTF

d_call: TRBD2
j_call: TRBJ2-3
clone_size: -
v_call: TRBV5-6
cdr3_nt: TGTGCCAGCAGCTTGGAGCGGGGAAGCACAGATACGCAGTATTTT
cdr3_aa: CASSLERGSTDTQYF

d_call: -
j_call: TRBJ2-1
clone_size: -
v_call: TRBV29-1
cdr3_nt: TGCAGCGTTGAAGATCCCGACAGAAGCTCCTACAATGAGCAGTTCTTC
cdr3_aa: CSVEDPDRSSYNEQFF

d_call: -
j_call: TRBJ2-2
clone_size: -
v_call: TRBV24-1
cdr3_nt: TGTGCCACCAGTGGGGTCCTCCCGGGAAACGGGGAGCTGTTTTTT
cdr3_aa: CATSGVLPGNGELFF

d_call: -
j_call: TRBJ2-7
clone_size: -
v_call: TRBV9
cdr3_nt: TGTGCCAGCAGCCCCCGACAGAGCTCCTACGAGCAGTACTTC
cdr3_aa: CASSPRQSSYEQYF

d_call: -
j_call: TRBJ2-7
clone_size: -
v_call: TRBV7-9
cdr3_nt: TGTGCCAGCAGCCCCCCCCGCGGGGACAGACTCTACGAGCAGTACTTC
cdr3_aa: CASSPPRGDRLYEQYF

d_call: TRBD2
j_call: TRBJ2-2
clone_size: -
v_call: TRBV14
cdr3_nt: TGTGCCAGCAGCCAAGTCCCGGGACTAGCTGGTACCGGGGAGCTGTTTTTT
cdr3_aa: CASSQVPGLAGTGELFF

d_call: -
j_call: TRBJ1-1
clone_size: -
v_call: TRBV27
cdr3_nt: TGTGCCAGCAGTTTCCCAGGGAACACTGAAGCTTTCTTT
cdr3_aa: CASSFPGNTEAFF

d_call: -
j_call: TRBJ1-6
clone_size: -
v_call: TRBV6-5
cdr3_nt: TGTGCCAGCAGTTACGGCGGGCAGCTAGATTCACCCCTCCACTTT
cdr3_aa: CASSYGGQLDSPLHF

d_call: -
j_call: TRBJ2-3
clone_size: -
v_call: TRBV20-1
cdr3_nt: TGCAGTGCCCCGGACACTTCCTATTCGTATTTT
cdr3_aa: CSAPDTSYSYF

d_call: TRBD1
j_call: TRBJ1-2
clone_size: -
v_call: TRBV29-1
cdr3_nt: TGCAGCGTTCTTCCGACAGGGGGAAACTATGGCTACACCTTC
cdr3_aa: CSVLPTGGNYGYTF

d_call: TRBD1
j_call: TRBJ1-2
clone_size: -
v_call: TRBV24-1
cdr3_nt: TGTGCCACCAGTGATCACGGACAGGCTAACTATGGCTACACCTTC
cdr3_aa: CATSDHGQANYGYTF

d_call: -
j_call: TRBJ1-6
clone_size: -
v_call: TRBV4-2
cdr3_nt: TGTGCCAGCAGCCAAGCCCAAGGGACTGATAATTCACCCCTCCACTTT
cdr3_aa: CASSQAQGTDNSPLHF

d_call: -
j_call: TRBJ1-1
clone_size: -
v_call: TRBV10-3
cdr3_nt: TGTGCCATCAGTGAAAGGGGCCCAAACACTGAAGCTTTCTTT
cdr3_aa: CAISERGPNTEAFF

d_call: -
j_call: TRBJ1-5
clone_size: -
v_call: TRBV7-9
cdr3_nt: TGTGCCAGCAGCCCTGAGGACAGCTGGAATCAGCCCCAGCATTTT
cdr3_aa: CASSPEDSWNQPQHF

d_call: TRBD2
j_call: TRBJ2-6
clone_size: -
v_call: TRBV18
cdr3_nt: TGTGCCAGCTTAACTCTAGCGGGGTTCTCTGGGGCCAACGTCCTGACTTTC
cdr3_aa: CASLTLAGFSGANVLTF

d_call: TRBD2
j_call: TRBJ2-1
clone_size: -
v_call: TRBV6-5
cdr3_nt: TGTGCCAGCAGTTACAGCGGGGGGGCCTACAATGAGCAGTTCTTC
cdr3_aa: CASSYSGGAYNEQFF

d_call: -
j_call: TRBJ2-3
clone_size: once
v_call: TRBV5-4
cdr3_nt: TGTGCCAGCACCACTAGCACAGATACGCAGTATTTT
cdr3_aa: CASTTSTDTQYF

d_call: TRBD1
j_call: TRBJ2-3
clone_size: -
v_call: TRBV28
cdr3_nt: TGTGCCAGCAGATCAGGACAGGGGCAGTATTTT
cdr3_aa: CASRSGQGQYF

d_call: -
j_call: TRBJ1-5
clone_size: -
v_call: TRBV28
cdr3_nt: TGTGCCAGCAGTTCAGGGAATCAGCCCCAGCATTTT
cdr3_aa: CASSSGNQPQHF

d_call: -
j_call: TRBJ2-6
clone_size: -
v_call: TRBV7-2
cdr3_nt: TGTGCCAGCAGCCCCATGGCCTTCTCTGGGGCCAACGTCCTGACTTTC
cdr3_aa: CASSPMAFSGANVLTF